The following is a TCR beta chain sequence with its context. Its antigen is not known. This sample is part of a study of T cell responses to AZD1222 COVID-19 vaccine. The assay was immunoSEQ multiplex PCR, and TCRdb's table has in-frame clones only and misses some. Of around 100,000 clones in the sample, around 95% are singletons; the top ten hold less than 2.5%. Study-level findings and limits: CD4 TCRs linked to vaccination spanned spike, dominating at 160-218 and 743-854. Baseline antibody screening turned up just a handful of seropositive AZD1222 recipients.

Sequenced material: peripheral blood, taken on day 0 of AZD1222 vaccination. The source is an adult in good health.

The CDR3 bases are TGTGCCAGCAGTGAGGGCAGAGGAAACACCATATATTTT. Translating it yields CASSEGRGNTIYF. The rearrangement uses TRBV6-1 and TRBJ1-3; D is undetermined. Germline V gives CDR1 MNHNS, CDR2 SASEGT. V was trimmed by 3 bases and J by 4 bases, leaving 7 bases between them. The CDR3 contains 13 residues.